Listed below are T cell receptor beta chains from one sample, sequenced in a study of blood T cells in healthy people across ages. MiXCR, run by TCRdb on the 5' RACE reads, gives a single entry per CDR3 protein. The table lists 650,000 to 800,000 distinct CDR3 sequences, under 45% of them singletons. Sequencing was carried out using blood. The receptors here all came from a man aged 55 to 70 in good health. Each CDR3 is given with its conserved first and last residue. D genes are given only for firm matches. A clone size is listed for some rows: how often the clone was seen (once, few, many), or a class if it is expanded.

d_gene: -
v_gene: TRBV28
j_gene: TRBJ2-7
abundance: few
CDR3nt: TGTGCCAGCAGCTCACCAACGATCGCCGCGGAGTACTTC
CDR3aa: CASSSPTIAAEYF

d_gene: -
v_gene: TRBV7-9
j_gene: TRBJ2-7
abundance: few
CDR3nt: TGTGCCAGCAGCCCTGGAGGGGATTCCTACGAGCAGTACTTC
CDR3aa: CASSPGGDSYEQYF

d_gene: -
v_gene: TRBV20-1
j_gene: TRBJ1-2
abundance: -
CDR3nt: TGCAGTTCTACTCAAGGGAAGGCGAACTATGGCTACACCTTC
CDR3aa: CSSTQGKANYGYTF

d_gene: TRBD2
v_gene: TRBV5-1
j_gene: TRBJ2-1
abundance: -
CDR3nt: TGCACCAGCAGCTTGGGGCGGGGGGGCTTTGAGCAGTTCTTC
CDR3aa: CTSSLGRGGFEQFF

d_gene: TRBD2
v_gene: TRBV7-2
j_gene: TRBJ2-3
abundance: -
CDR3nt: TGTGCCAGCAGCCCGGGACTACGGGGTTCTACAGATACGCAGTATTTT
CDR3aa: CASSPGLRGSTDTQYF

d_gene: -
v_gene: TRBV10-3
j_gene: TRBJ1-1
abundance: -
CDR3nt: TGTGCCATCAGTGAGTCGACAACGCGGGGGGACACTGAAGCTTTCTTT
CDR3aa: CAISESTTRGDTEAFF

d_gene: -
v_gene: TRBV20-1
j_gene: TRBJ1-5
abundance: -
CDR3nt: TGCAGTGCTAGAGATGGGCAGGGCGGGGGCAATCAGCCCCAGCTTTTT
CDR3aa: CSARDGQGGGNQPQLF

d_gene: TRBD2
v_gene: TRBV20-1
j_gene: TRBJ2-3
abundance: -
CDR3nt: TGCAGTGCTAAAGGGGTAGCGGGGAGCACAGATACGCAGTATTTT
CDR3aa: CSAKGVAGSTDTQYF

d_gene: -
v_gene: TRBV6-2/TRBV6-3
j_gene: TRBJ2-7
abundance: -
CDR3nt: TGTGCCAGCAGCAAAACTACTGGACAGACAACCTACGAGCAGTACTTC
CDR3aa: CASSKTTGQTTYEQYF

d_gene: -
v_gene: TRBV14
j_gene: TRBJ1-4
abundance: few
CDR3nt: TGTGCCAGCAGCGACGGGGGCGCGGCTAATGAAAAACTGTTTTTT
CDR3aa: CASSDGGAANEKLFF

d_gene: -
v_gene: TRBV6-1
j_gene: TRBJ1-5
abundance: -
CDR3nt: TGTGCCAGCAGTGAAATAGGGTCGATTCAGCCCCAGCATTTT
CDR3aa: CASSEIGSIQPQHF

d_gene: TRBD2
v_gene: TRBV7-9
j_gene: TRBJ2-3
abundance: once
CDR3nt: TGTGCCAGCAGCTTATCCAGCGGGGGGGCAATGACAGATACGCAGTATTTT
CDR3aa: CASSLSSGGAMTDTQYF

d_gene: TRBD1
v_gene: TRBV7-9
j_gene: TRBJ2-1
abundance: -
CDR3nt: TGTGCCAGCAGCTTAGAAAGGGTTGGGCCGGACAGGGGACGGAATGTGCAGTTCTTC
CDR3aa: CASSLERVGPDRGRNVQFF

d_gene: -
v_gene: TRBV5-1
j_gene: TRBJ2-1
abundance: -
CDR3nt: TGCGCCAGCAGCACCAACAACTACGAGCAGTTCTTC
CDR3aa: CASSTNNYEQFF

d_gene: -
v_gene: TRBV5-1
j_gene: TRBJ2-1
abundance: -
CDR3nt: TGCGCCAGCAGCAAGGACGGGACACCCAACAATGAGCAGTTCTTC
CDR3aa: CASSKDGTPNNEQFF

d_gene: TRBD2
v_gene: TRBV18
j_gene: TRBJ2-7
abundance: few
CDR3nt: TGTGCCAGCTCACCGACTAGCGACTCCTACGAGCAGTACTTC
CDR3aa: CASSPTSDSYEQYF

d_gene: TRBD1
v_gene: TRBV29-1
j_gene: TRBJ2-1
abundance: -
CDR3nt: TGCAGCGTATCTACAGGGGACGTTTTCTACGATGAGCAGTTCTTC
CDR3aa: CSVSTGDVFYDEQFF

d_gene: -
v_gene: TRBV7-9
j_gene: TRBJ2-7
abundance: -
CDR3nt: TGTGCCAACAGCCCACCGGGACGGACCTACGAGCAGTACTTC
CDR3aa: CANSPPGRTYEQYF

d_gene: -
v_gene: TRBV6-2/TRBV6-3
j_gene: TRBJ1-6
abundance: -
CDR3nt: TGTGCCAGCAGCCCCCCCCCGACTTCACCCCTCCACTTT
CDR3aa: CASSPPPTSPLHF

d_gene: -
v_gene: TRBV6-1
j_gene: TRBJ1-2
abundance: -
CDR3nt: TGTGCCAGCAGTCGCCAAAAAACGATAGGCATGGACTATGGCTACACCTTC
CDR3aa: CASSRQKTIGMDYGYTF

d_gene: -
v_gene: TRBV20-1
j_gene: TRBJ2-3
abundance: -
CDR3nt: TGCCAGGCACAGGGGAGGTTGGATACGCAGTATTTT
CDR3aa: CQAQGRLDTQYF

d_gene: TRBD2
v_gene: TRBV5-1
j_gene: TRBJ2-1
abundance: -
CDR3nt: TGCGCCAGCAGCTCTTTAGCGGGGGGGCCCCATGAGCAGTTCTTC
CDR3aa: CASSSLAGGPHEQFF

d_gene: -
v_gene: TRBV7-9
j_gene: TRBJ2-3
abundance: few
CDR3nt: TGTGCCAGCAGCCCGACCGCAATTGCTTCCACAGATACGCAGTATTTT
CDR3aa: CASSPTAIASTDTQYF

d_gene: -
v_gene: TRBV20-1
j_gene: TRBJ2-7
abundance: once
CDR3nt: TGCAGTGCTACCAGCAATGAGCAGTACTTC
CDR3aa: CSATSNEQYF

d_gene: TRBD1
v_gene: TRBV6-1
j_gene: TRBJ2-7
abundance: few
CDR3nt: TGTGCCAGCAAGCCGGGACAGCTTCCCTACGAGCAGTACTTC
CDR3aa: CASKPGQLPYEQYF

d_gene: -
v_gene: TRBV6-6
j_gene: TRBJ2-5
abundance: many
CDR3nt: TGTGCCAGCAGATATGAGGGAAGAGAGACCCAGTACTTC
CDR3aa: CASRYEGRETQYF

d_gene: -
v_gene: TRBV4-3
j_gene: TRBJ1-1
abundance: -
CDR3nt: TGCGCCAGCAGCCAAGATGAGGGTCCAAACACTGAAGCTTTCTTT
CDR3aa: CASSQDEGPNTEAFF

d_gene: TRBD1
v_gene: TRBV7-2
j_gene: TRBJ2-3
abundance: -
CDR3nt: TGTGCCAGCAGCCAATTGGGAACAGGGGGCACAGATACGCAGTATTTT
CDR3aa: CASSQLGTGGTDTQYF

d_gene: -
v_gene: TRBV12-3/TRBV12-4
j_gene: TRBJ2-7
abundance: -
CDR3nt: TGTGCCAGCAGTTTGGTCCACTACGAGCAGTACTTC
CDR3aa: CASSLVHYEQYF

d_gene: TRBD1
v_gene: TRBV29-1
j_gene: TRBJ2-5
abundance: -
CDR3nt: TGCAGCGTTGGAGGACAGGGGGAGACCCAGTACTTC
CDR3aa: CSVGGQGETQYF

d_gene: -
v_gene: TRBV20-1
j_gene: TRBJ1-6
abundance: -
CDR3nt: TGCAGTGCTAGAGACCGACCGATCAATAATTCACCCCTCCACTTT
CDR3aa: CSARDRPINNSPLHF

d_gene: TRBD1
v_gene: TRBV20-1
j_gene: TRBJ2-7
abundance: few
CDR3nt: TGCAGTGCTAATGTGCCGGACAGGGGCGACGAGCAGTACTTC
CDR3aa: CSANVPDRGDEQYF

d_gene: TRBD2
v_gene: TRBV5-1
j_gene: TRBJ2-3
abundance: -
CDR3nt: TGCGCCAGCAGCTCTCTAGCGGGGGGCAGAGCAGATACGCAGTATTTT
CDR3aa: CASSSLAGGRADTQYF

d_gene: -
v_gene: TRBV4-3
j_gene: TRBJ1-1
abundance: -
CDR3nt: TGCGCCAGCAGCCAAGATTCCGGTTCCGAAGCTTTCTTT
CDR3aa: CASSQDSGSEAFF

d_gene: -
v_gene: TRBV4-3
j_gene: TRBJ2-4
abundance: -
CDR3nt: TGCGCCAGCAGCCAAACACCAGGGAACATTCAGTACTTC
CDR3aa: CASSQTPGNIQYF

d_gene: -
v_gene: TRBV29-1
j_gene: TRBJ1-2
abundance: few
CDR3nt: TGCAGCGTTGAACTGAACTATGGCTACACCTTC
CDR3aa: CSVELNYGYTF

d_gene: TRBD2
v_gene: TRBV5-1
j_gene: TRBJ2-7
abundance: -
CDR3nt: TGCGCCAGCAGCCCCTGGGATAGCGGGGCCTACGAGCAGTACTTC
CDR3aa: CASSPWDSGAYEQYF

d_gene: -
v_gene: TRBV4-1
j_gene: TRBJ1-2
abundance: -
CDR3nt: TGCGCCAGCAGCCCAAACAGACAGGCTGGCTACACCTTC
CDR3aa: CASSPNRQAGYTF

d_gene: TRBD2
v_gene: TRBV10-2
j_gene: TRBJ2-7
abundance: few
CDR3nt: TGCGCCAGCAGTGGGACCTCTCGGAAGCGGGGGAGCTCCTACGAGCAGTACTTC
CDR3aa: CASSGTSRKRGSSYEQYF

d_gene: TRBD1
v_gene: TRBV5-1
j_gene: TRBJ2-1
abundance: few
CDR3nt: TGCGCCAGCAGCTTGGGGACAGGGCCCACCTACAATGAGCAGTTCTTC
CDR3aa: CASSLGTGPTYNEQFF

d_gene: TRBD2
v_gene: TRBV20-1
j_gene: TRBJ2-3
abundance: -
CDR3nt: TGCAGTGCTCGAACAAACCTAGCGGGGGGGCCAGATACGCAGTATTTT
CDR3aa: CSARTNLAGGPDTQYF

d_gene: -
v_gene: TRBV9
j_gene: TRBJ2-5
abundance: many
CDR3nt: TGTGCCAGCAGCGTAGGCGGTAATCAAGAGACCCAGTACTTC
CDR3aa: CASSVGGNQETQYF

d_gene: -
v_gene: TRBV12-3/TRBV12-4
j_gene: TRBJ1-6
abundance: -
CDR3nt: TGTGCCAGCAGTTTAGTACAGGGAAATTCACCCCTCCACTTT
CDR3aa: CASSLVQGNSPLHF

d_gene: -
v_gene: TRBV6-2/TRBV6-3
j_gene: TRBJ2-3
abundance: -
CDR3nt: TGTGCCAGCAGTTACTCCCCCACAGATACGCAGTATTTT
CDR3aa: CASSYSPTDTQYF

d_gene: -
v_gene: TRBV24-1
j_gene: TRBJ1-1
abundance: few
CDR3nt: TGTGCCACCAGTGACCAGGGGAAGGAGAAAGCTTTCTTT
CDR3aa: CATSDQGKEKAFF

d_gene: TRBD2
v_gene: TRBV6-2/TRBV6-3
j_gene: TRBJ2-1
abundance: -
CDR3nt: TGTGCCAGCAGTCGGACTAGCGGGGCCTCCTACAATGAGCAGTTCTTC
CDR3aa: CASSRTSGASYNEQFF

d_gene: -
v_gene: TRBV7-2
j_gene: TRBJ2-5
abundance: -
CDR3nt: TGTGCCAGCAGTAAAAGGGGACCGCCACAAGAGACCCAGTACTTC
CDR3aa: CASSKRGPPQETQYF

d_gene: TRBD2
v_gene: TRBV20-1
j_gene: TRBJ2-6
abundance: -
CDR3nt: TGCAGTGCTAGAATAGCGGGGCCATCTGGGGCCAACGTCCTGACTTTC
CDR3aa: CSARIAGPSGANVLTF

d_gene: -
v_gene: TRBV24-1
j_gene: TRBJ2-2
abundance: -
CDR3nt: TGTGCCACCAGTGATCCGACAGGGAGGTCCGGGGAGCTGTTTTTT
CDR3aa: CATSDPTGRSGELFF

d_gene: TRBD1
v_gene: TRBV7-2
j_gene: TRBJ2-7
abundance: -
CDR3nt: TGTGCCAGCAGCACTGGACAGGCGGTAGGGGTACGTAAGCAGTACTTC
CDR3aa: CASSTGQAVGVRKQYF

d_gene: TRBD2
v_gene: TRBV10-2
j_gene: TRBJ2-5
abundance: -
CDR3nt: TGCGCCAGCAGGGGACTAGCGGGGGCAGGAGAGACCCAGTACTTC
CDR3aa: CASRGLAGAGETQYF

d_gene: TRBD2
v_gene: TRBV5-6
j_gene: TRBJ2-1
abundance: -
CDR3nt: TGTGCCAGCAGTTCGATGCCAGGGACTAGCGGGAACTTTAGGCGGGTTGAGCAGTTCTTC
CDR3aa: CASSSMPGTSGNFRRVEQFF

d_gene: -
v_gene: TRBV29-1
j_gene: TRBJ2-7
abundance: -
CDR3nt: TGCAGCGTTGATGACCGCGGGGAGCAGTACTTC
CDR3aa: CSVDDRGEQYF